The entry below gives a single TCR beta chain sequence along with its context. Beta-chain TCR CDR3 regions were amplified from RNA transcripts. RT-PCR in the first round used HTBI primers; a second-round multiplex PCR followed. From the multiplex PCR reads, TCRdb called clonotypes with MiXCR, one entry per CDR3 protein. Of approximately 700,000 distinct CDR3 sequences listed, 40% are singletons. These data originate in a study of Graves' ophthalmopathy and Graves' hyperthyroidism. The receptor comes from an adult man with Graves' ophthalmopathy. What was sequenced was peripheral blood.

The CDR3 DNA sequence: TGTGCCAGCAGCTCGACAAAGAGCCTGAACACTGAAGCTTTCTTT. Translating gives CASSSTKSLNTEAFF. This sequence joins TRBV5-5 and TRBJ1-1; no reliable D call. V dropped 3 bases and J dropped 0 bases, with 12 bases sitting between them. Germline CDR1 and CDR2: SGHKS and YYEKEE (reference sequence). The CDR3 runs 15 residues.